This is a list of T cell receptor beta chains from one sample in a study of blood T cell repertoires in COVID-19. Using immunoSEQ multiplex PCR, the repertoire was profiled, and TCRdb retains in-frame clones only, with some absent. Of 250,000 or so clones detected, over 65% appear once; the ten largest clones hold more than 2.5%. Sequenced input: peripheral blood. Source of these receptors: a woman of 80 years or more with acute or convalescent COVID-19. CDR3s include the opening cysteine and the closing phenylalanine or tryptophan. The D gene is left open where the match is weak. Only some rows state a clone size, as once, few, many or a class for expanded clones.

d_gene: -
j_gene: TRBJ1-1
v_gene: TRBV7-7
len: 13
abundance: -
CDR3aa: CASSPVPNTEAFF
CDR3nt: TGTGCCAGCAGCCCAGTACCGAACACTGAAGCTTTCTTT

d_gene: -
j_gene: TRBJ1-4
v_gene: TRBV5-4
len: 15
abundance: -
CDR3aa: CASSSRGGDNEKLFF
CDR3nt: TGTGCCAGCAGCTCCCGGGGAGGGGATAATGAAAAACTGTTTTTT

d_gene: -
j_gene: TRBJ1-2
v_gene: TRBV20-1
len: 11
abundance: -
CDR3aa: CSARTYGGYTF
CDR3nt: TGCAGTGCTAGAACCTACGGGGGCTACACCTTC

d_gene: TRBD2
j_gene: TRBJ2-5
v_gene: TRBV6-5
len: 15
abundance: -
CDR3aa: CASSRTSGGQETQYF
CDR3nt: TGTGCCAGCAGTCGAACTAGCGGGGGACAAGAGACCCAGTACTTC

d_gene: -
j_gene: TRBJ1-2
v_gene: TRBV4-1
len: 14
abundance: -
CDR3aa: CASSQGGRQVGYTF
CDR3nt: TGCGCCAGCAGCCAAGGGGGCCGGCAGGTCGGCTACACCTTC

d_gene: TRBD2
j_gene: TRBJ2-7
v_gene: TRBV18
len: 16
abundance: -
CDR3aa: CASSPVASGASYEQYF
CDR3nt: TGTGCCAGCTCACCAGTCGCTAGCGGTGCCTCCTACGAGCAGTACTTC

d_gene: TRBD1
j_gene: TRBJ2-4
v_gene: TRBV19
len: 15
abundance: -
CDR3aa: CASANPGTGENIQYF
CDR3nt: TGTGCCAGTGCCAATCCCGGGACAGGGGAAAACATTCAGTACTTC

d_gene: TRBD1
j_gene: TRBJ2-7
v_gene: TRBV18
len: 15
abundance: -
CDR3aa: CASSRTGGSNYEQYF
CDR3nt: TGTGCCAGCTCACGAACAGGGGGATCGAACTACGAGCAGTACTTC

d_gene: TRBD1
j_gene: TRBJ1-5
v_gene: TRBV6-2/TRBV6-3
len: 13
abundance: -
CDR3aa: CASSRQGYQPQHF
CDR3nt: TGTGCCAGCAGTAGACAGGGATACCAGCCCCAGCATTTT

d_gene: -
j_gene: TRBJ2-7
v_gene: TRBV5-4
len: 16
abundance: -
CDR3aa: CASSLRGGAPFYEQYF
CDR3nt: TGTGCCAGCAGCTTGAGGGGGGGCGCCCCCTTCTACGAGCAGTACTTC

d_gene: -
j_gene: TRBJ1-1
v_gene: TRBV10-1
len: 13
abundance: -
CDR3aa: CASSPGPAGMAFF
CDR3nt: TGCGCCAGCAGTCCCGGGCCGGCCGGGATGGCTTTCTTT

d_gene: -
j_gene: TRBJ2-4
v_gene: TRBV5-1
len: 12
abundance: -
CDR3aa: CASSLQGNIQYF
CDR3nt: TGCGCCAGCAGCTTACAGGGAAACATTCAGTACTTC

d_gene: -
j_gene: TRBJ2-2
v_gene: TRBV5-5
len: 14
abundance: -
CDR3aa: CASSFVPGSGELFF
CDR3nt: TGTGCCAGCAGCTTTGTACCCGGGTCCGGGGAGCTGTTTTTT

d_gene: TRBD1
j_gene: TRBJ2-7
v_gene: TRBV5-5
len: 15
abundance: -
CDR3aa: CASSASPGQVPEQYF
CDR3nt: TGTGCCAGCAGCGCCTCCCCGGGACAGGTCCCCGAGCAGTACTTC

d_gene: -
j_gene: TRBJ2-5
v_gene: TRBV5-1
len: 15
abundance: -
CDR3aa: CASSFSGAGQETQYF
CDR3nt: TGCGCCAGCAGCTTTAGTGGTGCAGGACAAGAGACCCAGTACTTC

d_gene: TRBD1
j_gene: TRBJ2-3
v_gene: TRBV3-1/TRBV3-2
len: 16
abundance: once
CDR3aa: CASSQGTGGGTDTQYF
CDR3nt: TGTGCCAGCAGCCAAGGGACAGGGGGCGGCACAGATACGCAGTATTTT

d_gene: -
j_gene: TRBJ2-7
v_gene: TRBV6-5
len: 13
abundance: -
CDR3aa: CASTQQGTYEQYF
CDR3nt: TGTGCCAGCACCCAACAGGGAACCTACGAGCAGTACTTC

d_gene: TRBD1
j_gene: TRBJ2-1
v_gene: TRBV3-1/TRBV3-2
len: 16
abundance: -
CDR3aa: CASSQDRNRGWNEQFF
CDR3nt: TGTGCCAGCAGCCAAGATAGGAACAGGGGTTGGAATGAGCAGTTCTTC

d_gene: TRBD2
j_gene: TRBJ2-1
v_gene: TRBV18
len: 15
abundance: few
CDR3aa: CASSPSTSGYNEQFF
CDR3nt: TGTGCCAGCTCACCCAGTACTAGCGGCTACAATGAGCAGTTCTTC

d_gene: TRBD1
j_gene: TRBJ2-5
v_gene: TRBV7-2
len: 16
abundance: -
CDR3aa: CASSFVGTGGGETQYF
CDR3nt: TGTGCCAGCAGCTTCGTTGGGACAGGGGGCGGTGAGACCCAGTACTTC

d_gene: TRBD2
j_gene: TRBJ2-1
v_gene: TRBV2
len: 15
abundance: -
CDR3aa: CASSEDSGGYNEQFF
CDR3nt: TGTGCCAGCAGTGAAGATAGCGGGGGATACAATGAGCAGTTCTTC

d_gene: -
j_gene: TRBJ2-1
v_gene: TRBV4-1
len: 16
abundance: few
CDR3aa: CASSESPGSSYNEQFF
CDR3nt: TGCGCCAGCAGCGAATCCCCCGGGAGCTCCTACAATGAGCAGTTCTTC

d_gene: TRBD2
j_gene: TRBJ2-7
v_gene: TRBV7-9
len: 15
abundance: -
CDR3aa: CASSLVLAGGSEQYF
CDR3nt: TGTGCCAGCAGCTTAGTACTAGCGGGAGGGTCCGAGCAGTACTTC

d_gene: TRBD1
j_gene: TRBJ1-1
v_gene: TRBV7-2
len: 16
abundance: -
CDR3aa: CASSPWGTDMNTEAFF
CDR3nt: TGTGCCAGCAGCCCCTGGGGGACAGATATGAACACTGAAGCTTTCTTT

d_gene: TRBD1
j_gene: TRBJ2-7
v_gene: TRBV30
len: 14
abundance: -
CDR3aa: CAWTKTGTGVEQYF
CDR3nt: TGTGCCTGGACCAAAACCGGGACAGGGGTAGAGCAGTACTTC

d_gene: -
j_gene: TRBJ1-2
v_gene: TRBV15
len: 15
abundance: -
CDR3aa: CATSRPGAQVYGYTF
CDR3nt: TGTGCCACCAGCAGACCAGGGGCCCAGGTCTATGGCTACACCTTC

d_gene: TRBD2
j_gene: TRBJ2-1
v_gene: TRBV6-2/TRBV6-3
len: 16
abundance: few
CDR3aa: CASSFGLAGGRGEQFF
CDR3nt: TGTGCCAGCAGTTTCGGACTAGCGGGAGGGCGCGGTGAGCAGTTCTTC

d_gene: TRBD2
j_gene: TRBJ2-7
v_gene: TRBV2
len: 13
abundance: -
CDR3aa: CASTREDSYEQYF
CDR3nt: TGTGCCAGCACGCGGGAGGACTCCTACGAGCAGTACTTC

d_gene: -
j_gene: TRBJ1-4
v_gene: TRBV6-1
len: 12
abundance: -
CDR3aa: CASSELTGFRFF
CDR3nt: TGTGCCAGCAGTGAATTAACAGGGTTTAGGTTTTTT

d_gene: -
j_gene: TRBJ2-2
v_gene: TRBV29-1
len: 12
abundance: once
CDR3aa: CSVGRYTGELFF
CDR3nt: TGCAGCGTGGGGAGGTACACCGGGGAGCTGTTTTTT

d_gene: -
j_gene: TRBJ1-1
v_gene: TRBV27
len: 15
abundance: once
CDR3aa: CASSLGFGMNTEAFF
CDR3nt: TGTGCCAGCAGTTTGGGGTTCGGGATGAACACTGAAGCTTTCTTT

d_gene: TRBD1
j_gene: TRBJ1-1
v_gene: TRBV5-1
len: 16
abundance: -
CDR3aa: CASSLVGDRADTEAFF
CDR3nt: TGCGCCAGCAGCTTGGTGGGTGACAGGGCGGACACTGAAGCTTTCTTT

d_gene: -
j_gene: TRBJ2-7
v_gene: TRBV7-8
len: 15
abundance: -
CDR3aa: CASSSREWLSYEQYF
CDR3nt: TGTGCCAGCAGCTCCCGGGAGTGGCTGTCCTACGAGCAGTACTTC

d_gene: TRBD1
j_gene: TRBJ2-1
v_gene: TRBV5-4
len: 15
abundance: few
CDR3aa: CASSPGQGASNEQFF
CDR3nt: TGTGCCAGCAGCCCGGGACAGGGTGCCTCAAATGAGCAGTTCTTC

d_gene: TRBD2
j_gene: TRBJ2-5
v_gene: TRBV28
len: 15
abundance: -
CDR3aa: CASIGTSGLGETQYF
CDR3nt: TGTGCCAGCATCGGGACTAGCGGATTAGGGGAGACCCAGTACTTC

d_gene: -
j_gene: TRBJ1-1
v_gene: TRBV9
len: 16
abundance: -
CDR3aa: CASSVGGGWVNTEAFF
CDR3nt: TGTGCCAGCAGCGTAGGAGGGGGTTGGGTGAACACTGAAGCTTTCTTT

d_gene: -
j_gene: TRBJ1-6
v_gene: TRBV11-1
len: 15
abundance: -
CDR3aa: CASSLERTAGSPLHF
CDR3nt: TGTGCCAGCAGCTTAGAAAGGACAGCTGGGTCACCCCTCCACTTT

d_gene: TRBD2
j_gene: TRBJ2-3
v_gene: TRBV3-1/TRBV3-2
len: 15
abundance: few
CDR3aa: CASSGLAGGKDTQYF
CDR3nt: TGTGCCAGCAGCGGACTCGCGGGAGGAAAAGATACGCAGTATTTT

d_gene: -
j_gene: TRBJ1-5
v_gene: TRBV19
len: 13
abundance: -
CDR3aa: CASSIRGNQPQHF
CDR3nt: TGTGCCAGTAGTATCAGGGGCAATCAGCCCCAGCATTTT

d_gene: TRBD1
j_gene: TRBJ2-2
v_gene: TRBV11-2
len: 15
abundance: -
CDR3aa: CASSPYSGGTGELFF
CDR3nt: TGTGCCAGCAGCCCCTACTCAGGGGGTACCGGGGAGCTGTTTTTT

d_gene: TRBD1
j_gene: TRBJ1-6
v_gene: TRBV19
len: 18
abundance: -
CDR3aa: CASSPHLGTEIYNSPLHF
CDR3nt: TGTGCCAGTAGTCCCCACCTCGGGACAGAAATATATAATTCACCCCTCCACTTT

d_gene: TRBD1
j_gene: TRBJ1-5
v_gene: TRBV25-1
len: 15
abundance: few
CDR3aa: CASSSTGFGNQPQHF
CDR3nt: TGTGCCAGCAGCTCGACAGGGTTTGGCAATCAGCCCCAGCATTTT